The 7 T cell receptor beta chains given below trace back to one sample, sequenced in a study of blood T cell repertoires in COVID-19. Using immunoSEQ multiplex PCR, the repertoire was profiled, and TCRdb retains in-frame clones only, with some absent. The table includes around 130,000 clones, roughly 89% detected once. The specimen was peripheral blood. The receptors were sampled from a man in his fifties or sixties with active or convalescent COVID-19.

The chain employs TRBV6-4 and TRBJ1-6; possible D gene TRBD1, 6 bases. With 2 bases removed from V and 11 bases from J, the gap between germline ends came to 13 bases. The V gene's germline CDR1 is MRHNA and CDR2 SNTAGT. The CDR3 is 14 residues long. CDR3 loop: CASSDNGAGAPLHF. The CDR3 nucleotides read TGTGCCAGCAGTGACAATGGGGCAGGGGCACCCCTCCACTTT.

CDR3 in DNA: TGTGCCAGCAGCTTAGCGATAGTGGGCAGGTCGACCTACGAGCAGTACTTC. Its translation is CASSLAIVGRSTYEQYF. The chain employs TRBV7-8 and TRBJ2-7; D ambiguous. Germline V gene lookup returns CDR1 SGHVS and CDR2 FQNEAQ. This CDR3 is 17 amino acids long. Trimming left V 0 bases short and J 2 bases short, with 17 bases between. The entire variable domain, with the rest obtained from reference TRBV7-8 and TRBJ2-7, is as follows: GAGVSQSPRYKVAKRGQDVALRCDPISGHVSLFWYQQALGQGPEFLTYFQNEAQLDKSGLPSDRFFAERPEGSVSTLKIQRTQQEDSAVYLCASSLAIVGRSTYEQYFGPGTRLTVT.

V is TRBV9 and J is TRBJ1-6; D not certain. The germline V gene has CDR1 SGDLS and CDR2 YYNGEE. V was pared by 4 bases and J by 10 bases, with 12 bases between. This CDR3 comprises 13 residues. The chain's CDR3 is CASSPSFRSPLHF. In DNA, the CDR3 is TGTGCCAGCAGCCCCAGTTTTCGATCACCCCTCCACTTT. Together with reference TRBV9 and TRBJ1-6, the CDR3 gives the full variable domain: DSGVTQTPKHLITATGQRVTLRCSPRSGDLSVYWYQQSLDQGLQFLIQYYNGEERAKGNILERFSAQQFPDLHSELNLSSLELGDSALYFCASSPSFRSPLHFGNGTRLTVT.

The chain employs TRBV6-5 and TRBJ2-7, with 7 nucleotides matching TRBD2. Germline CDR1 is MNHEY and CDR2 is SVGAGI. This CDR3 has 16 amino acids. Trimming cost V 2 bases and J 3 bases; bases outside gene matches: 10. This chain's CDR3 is CASSYPASGANYEQYF. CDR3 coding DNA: TGTGCCAGCAGTTACCCGGCTAGCGGAGCAAACTACGAGCAGTACTTC.

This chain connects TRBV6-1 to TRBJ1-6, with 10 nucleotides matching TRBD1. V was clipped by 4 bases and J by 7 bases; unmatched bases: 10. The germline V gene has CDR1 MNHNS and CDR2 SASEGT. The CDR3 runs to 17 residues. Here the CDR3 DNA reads TGTGCCAGCAGTGGCAGACAGGGGGCCATTGAGAATTCACCCCTCCACTTT. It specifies CASSGRQGAIENSPLHF.

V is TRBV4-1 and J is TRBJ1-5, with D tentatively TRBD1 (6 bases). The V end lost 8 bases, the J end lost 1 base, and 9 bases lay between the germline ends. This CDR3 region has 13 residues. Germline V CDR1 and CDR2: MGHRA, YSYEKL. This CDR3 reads CASGGRSNQPQHF. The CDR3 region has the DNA TGCGCCAGCGGGGGCAGGAGCAATCAGCCCCAGCATTTT.

The CDR3 region is CASRIVSSGMDETQYF. CDR3 DNA: TGTGCCAGCAGAATCGTGTCAAGCGGGATGGACGAGACCCAGTACTTC. The V call is TRBV28, the J call TRBJ2-5, with 7 bases aligning to TRBD2. From germline, CDR1 is MDHEN and CDR2 SYDVKM. V lost 6 bases and J lost 5; bases outside the gene matches: 15. There are 16 residues in the CDR3.